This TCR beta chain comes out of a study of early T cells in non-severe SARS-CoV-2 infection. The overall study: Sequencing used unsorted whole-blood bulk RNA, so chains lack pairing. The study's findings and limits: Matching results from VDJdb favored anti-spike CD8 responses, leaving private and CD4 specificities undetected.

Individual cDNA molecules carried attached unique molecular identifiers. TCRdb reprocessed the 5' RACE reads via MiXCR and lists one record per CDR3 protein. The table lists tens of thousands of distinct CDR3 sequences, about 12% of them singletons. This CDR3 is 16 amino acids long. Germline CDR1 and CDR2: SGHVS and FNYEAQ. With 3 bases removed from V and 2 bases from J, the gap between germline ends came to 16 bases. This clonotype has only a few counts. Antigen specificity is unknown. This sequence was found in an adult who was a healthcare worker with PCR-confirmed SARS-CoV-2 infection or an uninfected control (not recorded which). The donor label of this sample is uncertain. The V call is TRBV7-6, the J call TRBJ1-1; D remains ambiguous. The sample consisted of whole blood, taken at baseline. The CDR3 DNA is TGTGCCAGCAGCTTTTTGGGGTCAGGTCAAAACACTGAAGCTTTCTTT. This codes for CASSFLGSGQNTEAFF. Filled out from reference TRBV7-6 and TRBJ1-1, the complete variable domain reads GAGVSQSPRYKVTKRGQDVALRCDPISGHVSLYWYRQALGQGPEFLTYFNYEAQQDKSGLPNDRFSAERPEGSISTLTIQRTEQRDSAMYRCASSFLGSGQNTEAFFGQGTRLTVV.